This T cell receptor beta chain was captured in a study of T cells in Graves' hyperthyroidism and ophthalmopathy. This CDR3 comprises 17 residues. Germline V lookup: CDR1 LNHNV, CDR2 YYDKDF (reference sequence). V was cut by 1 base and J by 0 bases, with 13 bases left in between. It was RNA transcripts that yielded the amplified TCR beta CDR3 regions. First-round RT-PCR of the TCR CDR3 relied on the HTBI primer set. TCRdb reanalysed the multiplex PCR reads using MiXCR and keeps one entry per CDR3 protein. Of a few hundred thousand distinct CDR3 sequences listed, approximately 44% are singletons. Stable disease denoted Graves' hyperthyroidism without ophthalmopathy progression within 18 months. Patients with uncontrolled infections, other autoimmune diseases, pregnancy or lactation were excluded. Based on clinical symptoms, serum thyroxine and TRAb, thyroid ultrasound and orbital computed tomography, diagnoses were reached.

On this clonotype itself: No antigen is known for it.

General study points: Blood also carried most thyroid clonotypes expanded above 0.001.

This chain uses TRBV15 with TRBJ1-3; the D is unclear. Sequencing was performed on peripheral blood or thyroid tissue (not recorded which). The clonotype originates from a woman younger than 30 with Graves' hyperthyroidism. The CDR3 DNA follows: TGTGCCACCAGCAGAGTGGGTGGGGTGACCTCTGGAAACACCATATATTTT. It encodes CATSRVGGVTSGNTIYF.